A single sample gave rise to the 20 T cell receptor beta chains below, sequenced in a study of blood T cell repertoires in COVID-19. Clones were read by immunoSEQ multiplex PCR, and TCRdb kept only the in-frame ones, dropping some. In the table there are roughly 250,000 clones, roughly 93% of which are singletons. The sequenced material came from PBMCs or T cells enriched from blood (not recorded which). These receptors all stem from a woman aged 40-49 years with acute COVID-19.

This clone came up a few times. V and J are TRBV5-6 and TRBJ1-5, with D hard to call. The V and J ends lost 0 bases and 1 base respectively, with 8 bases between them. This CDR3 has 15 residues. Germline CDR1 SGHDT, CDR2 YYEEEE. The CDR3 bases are TGTGCCAGCAGCTTGGCGGGGTTGAGCAATCAGCCCCAGCATTTT. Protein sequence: CASSLAGLSNQPQHF. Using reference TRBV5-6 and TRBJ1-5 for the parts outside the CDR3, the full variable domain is DAGVTQSPTHLIKTRGQQVTLRCSPKSGHDTVSWYQQALGQGPQFIFQYYEEEERQRGNFPDRFSGHQFPNYSSELNVNALLLGDSALYLCASSLAGLSNQPQHFGDGTRLSIL.

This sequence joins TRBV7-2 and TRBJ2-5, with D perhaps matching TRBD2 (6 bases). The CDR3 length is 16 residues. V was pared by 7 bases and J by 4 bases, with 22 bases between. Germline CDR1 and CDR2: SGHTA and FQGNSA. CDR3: CASNGGGGGWRETQYF. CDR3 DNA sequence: TGTGCCAGCAACGGGGGAGGAGGTGGCTGGAGAGAGACCCAGTACTTC.

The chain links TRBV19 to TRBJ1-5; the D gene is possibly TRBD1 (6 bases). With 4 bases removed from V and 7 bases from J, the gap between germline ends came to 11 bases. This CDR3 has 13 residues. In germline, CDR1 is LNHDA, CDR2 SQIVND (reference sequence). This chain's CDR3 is CASSSVRGQPQHF. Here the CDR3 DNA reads TGTGCCAGTAGTAGCGTCAGGGGACAGCCCCAGCATTTT.

CDR3 loop: CASSLAGLSGKTDTQYF. The CDR3 nucleotides are TGTGCCAGCAGCTTAGCCGGCCTTAGCGGGAAGACAGATACGCAGTATTTT. The chain recombines TRBV7-9 with TRBJ2-3; 8 bases fit TRBD2. V shed 0 bases, J shed 3 bases, and the junction held 8 bases outside the gene matches. Germline V gene sequence: CDR1 SEHNR, CDR2 FQNEAQ (reference sequence). The CDR3 is 17 amino acids.

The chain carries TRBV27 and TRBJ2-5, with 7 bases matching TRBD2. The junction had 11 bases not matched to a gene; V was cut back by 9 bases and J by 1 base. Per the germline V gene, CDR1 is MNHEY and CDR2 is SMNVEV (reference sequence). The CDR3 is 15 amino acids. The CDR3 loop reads CASGDYSGGQETQYF. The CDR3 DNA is TGTGCCAGTGGCGACTATTCGGGGGGCCAAGAGACCCAGTACTTC.

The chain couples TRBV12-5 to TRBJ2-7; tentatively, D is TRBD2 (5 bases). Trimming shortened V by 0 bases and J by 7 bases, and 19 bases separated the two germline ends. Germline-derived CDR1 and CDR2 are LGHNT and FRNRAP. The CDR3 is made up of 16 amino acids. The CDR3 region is CASGLVPRTPMGEQYF. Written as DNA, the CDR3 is TGTGCTAGTGGTTTGGTACCCAGGACTCCGATGGGGGAGCAGTACTTC.

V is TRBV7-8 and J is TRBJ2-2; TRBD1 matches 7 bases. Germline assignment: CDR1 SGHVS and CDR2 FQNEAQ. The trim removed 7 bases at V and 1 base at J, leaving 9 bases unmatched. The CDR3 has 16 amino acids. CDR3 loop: CASTKNRGRNTGELFF. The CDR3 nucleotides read TGTGCCAGCACCAAAAACAGGGGTCGGAACACCGGGGAGCTGTTTTTT.

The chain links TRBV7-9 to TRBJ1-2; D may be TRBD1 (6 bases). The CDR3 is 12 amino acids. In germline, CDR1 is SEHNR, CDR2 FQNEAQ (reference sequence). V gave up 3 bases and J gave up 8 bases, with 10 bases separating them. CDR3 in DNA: TGTGCCAGCAGCTTGAACAGGGACGGCTACACCTTC. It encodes CASSLNRDGYTF.

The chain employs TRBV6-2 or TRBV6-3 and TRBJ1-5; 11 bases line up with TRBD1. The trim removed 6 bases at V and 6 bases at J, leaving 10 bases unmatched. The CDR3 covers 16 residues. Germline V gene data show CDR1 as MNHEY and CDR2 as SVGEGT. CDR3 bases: TGTGCCAGCAGCCCTGGGACAGGGGGATTAGGTCAGCCCCAGCATTTT. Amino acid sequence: CASSPGTGGLGQPQHF.

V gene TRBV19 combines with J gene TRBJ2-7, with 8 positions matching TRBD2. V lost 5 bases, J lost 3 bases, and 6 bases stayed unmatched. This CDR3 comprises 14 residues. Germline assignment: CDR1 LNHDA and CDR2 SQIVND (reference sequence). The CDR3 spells CASSRRGLDYEQYF. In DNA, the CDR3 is TGTGCCAGTAGTCGCCGGGGACTAGACTACGAGCAGTACTTC.

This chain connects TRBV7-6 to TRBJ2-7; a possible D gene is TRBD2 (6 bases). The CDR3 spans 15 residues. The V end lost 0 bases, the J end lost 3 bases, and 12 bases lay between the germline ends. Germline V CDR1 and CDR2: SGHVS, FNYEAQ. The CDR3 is CASSLAQTRNYEQYF. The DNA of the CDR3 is TGTGCCAGCAGCTTAGCCCAGACTAGAAACTACGAGCAGTACTTC.

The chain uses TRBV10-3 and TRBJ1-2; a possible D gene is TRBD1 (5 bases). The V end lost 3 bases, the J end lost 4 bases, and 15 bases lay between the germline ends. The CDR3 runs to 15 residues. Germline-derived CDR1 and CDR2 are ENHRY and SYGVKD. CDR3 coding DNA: TGTGCCATCAGTGACGGGGGTAAGGGTACCTATGGCTACACCTTC. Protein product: CAISDGGKGTYGYTF.

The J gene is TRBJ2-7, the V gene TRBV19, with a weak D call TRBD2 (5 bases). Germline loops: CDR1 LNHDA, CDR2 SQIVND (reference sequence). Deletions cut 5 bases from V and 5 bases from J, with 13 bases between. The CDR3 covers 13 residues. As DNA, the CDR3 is TGTGCCAGTAGTGCCGGGGTATCCAACGAGCAGTACTTC. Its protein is CASSAGVSNEQYF.

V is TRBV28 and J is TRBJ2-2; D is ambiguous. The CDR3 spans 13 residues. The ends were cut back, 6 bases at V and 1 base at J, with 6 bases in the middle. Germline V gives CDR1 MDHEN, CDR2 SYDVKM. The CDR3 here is CASSTVNTGELFF. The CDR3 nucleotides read TGTGCCAGCAGCACTGTGAACACCGGGGAGCTGTTTTTT.

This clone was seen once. CDR3 in DNA: TGTGCCAGCAGCTCGACAGGGGGCTATTTCGATGGCTACACCTTC. Its translation: CASSSTGGYFDGYTF. The chain has TRBV7-8 and TRBJ1-2; 10 bases match TRBD1. Trimming removed 4 bases from V and 6 bases from J; junction bases left unmatched: 8. CDR3 size: 15 residues. Germline V CDR1 and CDR2: SGHVS, FQNEAQ.

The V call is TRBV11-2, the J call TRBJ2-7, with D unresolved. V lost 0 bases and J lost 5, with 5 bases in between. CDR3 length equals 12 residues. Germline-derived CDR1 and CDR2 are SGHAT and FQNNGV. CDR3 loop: CASSLEGDEQYF. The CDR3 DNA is TGTGCCAGCAGCTTAGAGGGCGACGAGCAGTACTTC. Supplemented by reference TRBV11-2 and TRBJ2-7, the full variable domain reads EAGVAQSPRYKIIEKRQSVAFWCNPISGHATLYWYQQILGQGPKLLIQFQNNGVVDDSQLPKDRFSAERLKGVDSTLKIQPAKLEDSAVYLCASSLEGDEQYFGPGTRLTVT.

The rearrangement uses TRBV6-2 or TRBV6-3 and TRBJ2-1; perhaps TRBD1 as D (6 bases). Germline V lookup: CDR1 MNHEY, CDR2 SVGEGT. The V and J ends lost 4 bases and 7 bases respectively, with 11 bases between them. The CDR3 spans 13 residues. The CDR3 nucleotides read TGTGCCAGCAGTTCCTCCAGGGGTAATGAGCAGTTCTTC. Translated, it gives CASSSSRGNEQFF.

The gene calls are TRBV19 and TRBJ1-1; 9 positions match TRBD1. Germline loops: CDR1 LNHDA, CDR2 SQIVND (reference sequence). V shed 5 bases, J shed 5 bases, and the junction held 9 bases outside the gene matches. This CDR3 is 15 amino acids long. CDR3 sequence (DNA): TGTGCCAGTAGTGTTGTACAGGGGGCGCTTACTGAAGCTTTCTTT. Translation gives CASSVVQGALTEAFF.

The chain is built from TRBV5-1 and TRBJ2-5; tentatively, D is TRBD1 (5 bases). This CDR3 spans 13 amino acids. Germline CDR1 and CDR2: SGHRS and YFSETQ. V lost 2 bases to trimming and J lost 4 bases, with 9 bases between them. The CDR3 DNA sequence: TGCGCCAGCAGCTTTAAAGGGGTAGAGACCCAGTACTTC. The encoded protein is CASSFKGVETQYF.

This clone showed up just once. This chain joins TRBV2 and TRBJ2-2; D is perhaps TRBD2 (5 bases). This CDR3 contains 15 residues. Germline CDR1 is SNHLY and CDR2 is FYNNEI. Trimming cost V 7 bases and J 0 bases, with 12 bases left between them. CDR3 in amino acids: CASNGRGSNTGELFF. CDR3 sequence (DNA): TGTGCCAGCAATGGCCGGGGATCGAACACCGGGGAGCTGTTTTTT.